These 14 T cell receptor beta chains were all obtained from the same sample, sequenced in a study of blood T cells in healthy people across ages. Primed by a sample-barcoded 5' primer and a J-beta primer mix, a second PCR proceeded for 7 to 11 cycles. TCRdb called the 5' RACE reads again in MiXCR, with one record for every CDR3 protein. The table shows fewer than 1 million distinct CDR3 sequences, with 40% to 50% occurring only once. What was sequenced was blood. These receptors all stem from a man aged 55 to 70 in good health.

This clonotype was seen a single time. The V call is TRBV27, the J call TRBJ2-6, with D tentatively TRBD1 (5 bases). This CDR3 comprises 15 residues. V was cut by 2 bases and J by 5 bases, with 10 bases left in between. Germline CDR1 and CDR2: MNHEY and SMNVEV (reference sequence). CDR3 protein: CASSLAGYRANVLTF. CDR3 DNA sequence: TGTGCCAGCAGTTTAGCAGGGTACAGGGCCAACGTCCTGACTTTC.

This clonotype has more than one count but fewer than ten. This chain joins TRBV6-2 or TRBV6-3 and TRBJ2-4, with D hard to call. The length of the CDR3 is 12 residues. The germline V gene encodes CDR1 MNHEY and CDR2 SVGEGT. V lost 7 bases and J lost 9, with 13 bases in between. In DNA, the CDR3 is TGTGCCAGCACAACCAACGACGGCATTCAGTACTTC. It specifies CASTTNDGIQYF.

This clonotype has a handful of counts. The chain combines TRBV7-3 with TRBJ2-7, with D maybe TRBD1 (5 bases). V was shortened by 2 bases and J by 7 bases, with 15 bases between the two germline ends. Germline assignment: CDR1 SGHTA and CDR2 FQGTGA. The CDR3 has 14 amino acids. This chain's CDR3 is CASSLSGRVGEQYF. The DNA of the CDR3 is TGTGCCAGCAGCTTATCCGGCAGGGTGGGGGAGCAGTACTTC.

In nucleotides, the CDR3 is TGCAGTGCTAGAGTGTCCCCCCTAGCGGGGGGGATGAGCTCCTACGAGCAGTACTTC. Its translation: CSARVSPLAGGMSSYEQYF. The genes are TRBV20-1 and TRBJ2-7; TRBD2 agrees at 12 bases. V gave up 1 base and J gave up 0 bases; unmatched junction bases: 13. CDR1 is DFQATT and CDR2 is SNEGSKA in the germline V gene (reference sequence). The CDR3 runs to 19 residues.

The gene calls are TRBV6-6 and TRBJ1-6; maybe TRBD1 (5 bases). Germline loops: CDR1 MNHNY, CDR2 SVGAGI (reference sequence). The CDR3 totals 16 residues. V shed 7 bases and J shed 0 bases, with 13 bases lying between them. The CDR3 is CASTDNRSSYNSPLHF. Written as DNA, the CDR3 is TGTGCCAGCACCGACAACAGGAGCTCCTATAATTCACCCCTCCACTTT.

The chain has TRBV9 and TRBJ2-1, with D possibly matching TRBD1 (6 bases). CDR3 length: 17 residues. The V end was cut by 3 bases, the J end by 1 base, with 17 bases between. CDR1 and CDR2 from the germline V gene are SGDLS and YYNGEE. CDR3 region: CASSEDSGTLSYNEQFF. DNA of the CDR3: TGTGCCAGCAGCGAGGATTCCGGGACACTTTCCTACAATGAGCAGTTCTTC.

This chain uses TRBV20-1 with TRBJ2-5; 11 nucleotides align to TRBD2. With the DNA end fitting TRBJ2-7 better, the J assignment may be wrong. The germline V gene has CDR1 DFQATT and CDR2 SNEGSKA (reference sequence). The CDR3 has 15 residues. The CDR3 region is CSASPLAGGIYEQYF. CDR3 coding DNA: TGCAGTGCTAGTCCCCTAGCGGGGGGCATCTACGAGCAGTACTTC.

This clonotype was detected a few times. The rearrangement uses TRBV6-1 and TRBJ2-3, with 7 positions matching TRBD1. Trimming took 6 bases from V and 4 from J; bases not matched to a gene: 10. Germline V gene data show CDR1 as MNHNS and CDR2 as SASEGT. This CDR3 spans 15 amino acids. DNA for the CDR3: TGTGCCAGCAGAAAAGGGGCGGACAGGTCAGATACGCAGTATTTT. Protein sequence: CASRKGADRSDTQYF.

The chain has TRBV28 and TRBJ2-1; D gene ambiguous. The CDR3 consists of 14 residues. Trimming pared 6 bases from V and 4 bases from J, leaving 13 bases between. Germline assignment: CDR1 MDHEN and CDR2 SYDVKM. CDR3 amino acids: CASRPPGPYNEQFF. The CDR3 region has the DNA TGTGCCAGCAGGCCCCCGGGTCCTTACAATGAGCAGTTCTTC.

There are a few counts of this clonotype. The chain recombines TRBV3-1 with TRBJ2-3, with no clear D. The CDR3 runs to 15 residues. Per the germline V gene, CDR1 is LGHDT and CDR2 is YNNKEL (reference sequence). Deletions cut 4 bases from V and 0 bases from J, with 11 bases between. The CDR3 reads CASSPSPLSTDTQYF. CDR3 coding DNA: TGTGCCAGCAGCCCAAGCCCTTTAAGCACAGATACGCAGTATTTT.

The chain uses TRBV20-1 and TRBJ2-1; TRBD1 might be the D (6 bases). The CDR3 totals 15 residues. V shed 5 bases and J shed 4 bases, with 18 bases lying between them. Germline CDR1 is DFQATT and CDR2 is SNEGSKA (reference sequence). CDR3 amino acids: CSARRPDSLYNEQFF. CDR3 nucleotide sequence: TGCAGTGCTCGGCGCCCGGACAGCCTATACAATGAGCAGTTCTTC.

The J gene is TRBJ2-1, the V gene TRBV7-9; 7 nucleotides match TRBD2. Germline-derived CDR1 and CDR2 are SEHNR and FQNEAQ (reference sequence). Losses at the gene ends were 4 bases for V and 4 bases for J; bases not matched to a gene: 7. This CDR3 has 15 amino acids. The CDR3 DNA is TGTGCCAGCAGCTCCCCCGGACTAGAGTACAATGAGCAGTTCTTC. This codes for CASSSPGLEYNEQFF. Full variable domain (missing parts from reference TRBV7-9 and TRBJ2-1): DTGVSQNPRHKITKRGQNVTFRCDPISEHNRLYWYRQTLGQGPEFLTYFQNEAQLEKSRLLSDRFSAERPKGSFSTLEIQRTEQGDSAMYLCASSSPGLEYNEQFFGPGTRLTVL.

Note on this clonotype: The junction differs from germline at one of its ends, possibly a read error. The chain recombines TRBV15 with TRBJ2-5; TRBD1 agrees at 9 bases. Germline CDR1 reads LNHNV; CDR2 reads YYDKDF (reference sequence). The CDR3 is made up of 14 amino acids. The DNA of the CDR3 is TGTGCCACTAGCAGGGGGACAGGGTTGGAGACCCAGTACTTC. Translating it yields CATSRGTGLETQYF.

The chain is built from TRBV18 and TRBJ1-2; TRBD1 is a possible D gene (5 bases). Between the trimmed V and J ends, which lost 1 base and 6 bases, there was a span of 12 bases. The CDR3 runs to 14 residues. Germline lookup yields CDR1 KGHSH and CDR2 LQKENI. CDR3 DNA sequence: TGTGCCAGCTCACCACTAAGGGGAACGGATGGCTACACCTTC. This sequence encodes CASSPLRGTDGYTF.